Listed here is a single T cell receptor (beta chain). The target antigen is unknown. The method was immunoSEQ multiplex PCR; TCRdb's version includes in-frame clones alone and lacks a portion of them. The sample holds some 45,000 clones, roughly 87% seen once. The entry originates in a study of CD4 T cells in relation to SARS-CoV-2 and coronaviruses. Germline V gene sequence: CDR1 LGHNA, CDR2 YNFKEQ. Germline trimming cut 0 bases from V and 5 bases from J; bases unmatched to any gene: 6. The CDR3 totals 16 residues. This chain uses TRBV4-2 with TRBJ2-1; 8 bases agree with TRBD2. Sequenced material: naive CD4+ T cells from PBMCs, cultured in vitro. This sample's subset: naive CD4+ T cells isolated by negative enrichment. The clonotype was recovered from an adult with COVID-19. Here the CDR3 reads CASSQDIREGNNEQFF. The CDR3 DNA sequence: TGTGCCAGCAGCCAAGATATCCGGGAGGGTAACAATGAGCAGTTCTTC.